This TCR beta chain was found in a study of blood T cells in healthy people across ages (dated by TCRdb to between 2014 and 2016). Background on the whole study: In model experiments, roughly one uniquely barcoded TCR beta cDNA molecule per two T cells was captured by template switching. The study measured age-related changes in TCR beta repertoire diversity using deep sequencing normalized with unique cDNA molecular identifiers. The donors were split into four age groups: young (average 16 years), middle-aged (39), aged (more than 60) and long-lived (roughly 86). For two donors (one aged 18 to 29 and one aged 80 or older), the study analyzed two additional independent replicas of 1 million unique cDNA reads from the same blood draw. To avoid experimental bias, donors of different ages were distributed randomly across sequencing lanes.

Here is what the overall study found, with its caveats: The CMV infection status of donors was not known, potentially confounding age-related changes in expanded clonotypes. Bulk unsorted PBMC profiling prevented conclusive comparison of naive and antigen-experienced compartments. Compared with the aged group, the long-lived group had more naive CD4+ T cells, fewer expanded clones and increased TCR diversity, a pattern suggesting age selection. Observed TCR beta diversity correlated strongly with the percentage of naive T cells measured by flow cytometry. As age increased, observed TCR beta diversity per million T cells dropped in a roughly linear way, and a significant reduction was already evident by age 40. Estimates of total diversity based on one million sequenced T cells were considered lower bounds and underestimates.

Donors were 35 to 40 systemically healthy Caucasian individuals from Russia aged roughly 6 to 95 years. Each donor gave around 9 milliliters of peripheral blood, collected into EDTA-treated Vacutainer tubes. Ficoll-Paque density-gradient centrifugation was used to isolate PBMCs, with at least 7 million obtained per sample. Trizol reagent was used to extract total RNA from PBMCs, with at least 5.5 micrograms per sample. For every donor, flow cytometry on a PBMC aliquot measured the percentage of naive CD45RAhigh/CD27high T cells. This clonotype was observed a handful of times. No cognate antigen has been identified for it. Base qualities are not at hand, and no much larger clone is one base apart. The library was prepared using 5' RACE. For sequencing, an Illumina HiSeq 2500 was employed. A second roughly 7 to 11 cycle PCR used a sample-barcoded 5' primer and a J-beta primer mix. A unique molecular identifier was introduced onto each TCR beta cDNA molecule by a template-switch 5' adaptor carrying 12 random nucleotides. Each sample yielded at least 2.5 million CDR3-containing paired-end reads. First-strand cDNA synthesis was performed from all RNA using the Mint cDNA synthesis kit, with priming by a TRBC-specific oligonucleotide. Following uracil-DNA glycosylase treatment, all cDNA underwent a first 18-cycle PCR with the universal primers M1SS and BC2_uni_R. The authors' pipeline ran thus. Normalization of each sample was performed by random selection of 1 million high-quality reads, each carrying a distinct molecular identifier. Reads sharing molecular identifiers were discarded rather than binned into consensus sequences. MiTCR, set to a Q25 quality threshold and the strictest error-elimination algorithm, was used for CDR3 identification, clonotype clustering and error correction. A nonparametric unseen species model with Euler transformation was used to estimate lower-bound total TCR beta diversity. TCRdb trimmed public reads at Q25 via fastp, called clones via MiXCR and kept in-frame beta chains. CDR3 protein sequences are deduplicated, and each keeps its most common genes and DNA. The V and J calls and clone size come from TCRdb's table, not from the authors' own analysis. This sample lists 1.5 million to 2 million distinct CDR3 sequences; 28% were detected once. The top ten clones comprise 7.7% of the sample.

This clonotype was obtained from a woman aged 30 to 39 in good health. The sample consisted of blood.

The CDR3 region: CASSFWGNPGGASGNTIYF. The DNA is as follows: TGTGCCAGCAGTTTCTGGGGAAACCCGGGAGGGGCCTCTGGAAACACCATATATTTT. The chain was built from TRBV28 and TRBJ1-3; the D region possibly corresponds to TRBD1 (5 bases align). V is clipped by 3 bases and J by 0 bases, and the sequence between their germline boundaries is 21 bases long. Taken from the germline V gene, the CDR1 and CDR2 loops are MDHEN and SYDVKM. From the cysteine through the phenylalanine, the CDR3 covers 19 amino acids. Of the read, only the CDR3 DNA is kept; its 57 bases are in frame from base 1.